This TCR beta chain was identified during a study of blood T cell repertoires in COVID-19. The wider study: There were acute and convalescent COVID-19 samples, and they came from the United States, Italy and Spain.

Germline V CDR1 and CDR2: WNHNN, SYGVQD (reference sequence). The V gene end was trimmed by 6 bases and the J gene end by 1 base; junction bases not matched to a gene: 6. The CDR3 has 17 amino acids. Source study methods: From reference gene primer amplification, estimates of nucleated cell counts were derived. Libraries were prepared by immunoSEQ multiplex PCR; TCRdb keeps only in-frame clonotypes and omits some of them. D and trimming come from the DNA, and the V and J calls and clone size come from that table. The table records 100,000 or so clones, 80% to 90% of them present only once. Input material: peripheral blood. V is TRBV10-1 and J is TRBJ2-5, with 15 bases identical to TRBD2. The origin of this receptor is a middle-aged man with active or convalescent COVID-19. CDR3 sequence (DNA): TGCGCCAGCAGCGACGGGACTAGCGGGGGGCTCCAAGAGACCCAGTACTTC. Protein: CASSDGTSGGLQETQYF.